Shown below are 24 T cell receptor beta chains from a single sample sequenced in a study of CD8+ T cells in alopecia areata (dated by TCRdb to the late 2010s). What the time point label conveys for this sample: baseline before oral tofacitinib. Library generation was performed with the immunoSEQ multiplex PCR assay. To provide template for TCR sequencing, every sample had RNA extracted and reverse transcribed into cDNA. What TCRdb holds here is the immuneACCESS table cut down to in-frame rearrangements. Part of the clones is not present; checked against another copy, under half of the missing clones reflect an unresolved V gene, and the others are unexplained. In all, the sample holds 200,000 or so clones, and roughly 57% of those were seen once. Around 0.44% of the sample rests with the top ten. The starting material was CD4+ T cells sorted from blood, obtained at week 0. These receptors were obtained from a human donor with alopecia areata.

This rearrangement joins TRBV27 to TRBJ2-2; 8 positions agree with TRBD2. V lost 6 bases and J lost 2; bases outside the gene matches: 5. Germline V lookup: CDR1 MNHEY, CDR2 SMNVEV (reference sequence). CDR3 length: 15 residues. As DNA, the CDR3 is TGTGCCAGCAGCGGGCGGGGGGTTAACACCGGGGAGCTGTTTTTT. This encodes CASSGRGVNTGELFF.

This clone was seen a few times. This chain uses TRBV30 with TRBJ2-5, with D uncertain. The germline V gene encodes CDR1 GTSNPN and CDR2 SVGIG (reference sequence). V was shortened by 5 bases and J by 1 base, with 8 bases between the two germline ends. The CDR3 covers 12 residues. The CDR3 is CAWGDTQETQYF. Written as DNA, the CDR3 is TGTGCCTGGGGAGACACCCAAGAGACCCAGTACTTC.

The genes are TRBV29-1 and TRBJ2-7; D not resolved. The CDR3 covers 14 residues. V shed 4 bases and J shed 1 base, with 14 bases lying between them. From germline, CDR1 is SQVTM and CDR2 ANQGSEA. CDR3 sequence: CSVGGRLASYEQYF. In DNA form, the CDR3 reads TGCAGCGTTGGTGGCAGGCTGGCTTCCTACGAGCAGTACTTC.

This chain joins TRBV18 and TRBJ1-2; no reliable D call. The V end lost 3 bases, the J end lost 4 bases, and 15 bases lay between the germline ends. Germline CDR1 reads KGHSH; CDR2 reads LQKENI. The CDR3 has 15 amino acids. CDR3 bases: TGTGCCAGCTCACCCGATAGACACCGTCCCTATGGCTACACCTTC. The encoded protein is CASSPDRHRPYGYTF.

This clone has more than one count but fewer than ten. The chain joins TRBV30 to TRBJ2-1; 9 bases match TRBD2. This CDR3 comprises 15 residues. Per the germline V gene, CDR1 is GTSNPN and CDR2 is SVGIG (reference sequence). V shed 1 base, J shed 2 bases, and the junction held 3 bases outside the gene matches. The CDR3, as DNA: TGTGCCTGGAGTGCTGTAGCGGGGGCCTACAATGAGCAGTTCTTC. This codes for CAWSAVAGAYNEQFF.

The chain carries TRBV27 and TRBJ1-2; 8 bases agree with TRBD1. The CDR3 sequence is 15 residues long. The V segment lost 4 bases and the J segment 4 bases; nucleotides outside the gene matches: 8. CDR1 is MNHEY and CDR2 is SMNVEV in the germline V gene (reference sequence). The CDR3 protein is CASSYNTGGVYGYTF. The CDR3 bases are TGTGCCAGCAGTTATAACACAGGGGGTGTCTATGGCTACACCTTC.

The chain has TRBV28 and TRBJ2-2; 9 positions match TRBD1. J lost 3 bases, V lost 4 bases, and 6 bases had no gene match. This CDR3 has 16 residues. CDR1 and CDR2 from the germline V gene are MDHEN and SYDVKM. CDR3 bases: TGTGCCAGCAGTTCGCCAGGGACAGGGTACACCGGGGAGCTGTTTTTT. It encodes CASSSPGTGYTGELFF.

The V gene is TRBV2, the J gene TRBJ2-1, with 8 positions matching TRBD2. This CDR3 region has 13 residues. The V gene end was trimmed by 6 bases and the J gene end by 3 bases; junction bases not matched to a gene: 1. Germline V gene sequence: CDR1 SNHLY, CDR2 FYNNEI. The CDR3 protein is CASRLADYNEQFF. CDR3 DNA: TGTGCCAGCAGACTAGCGGACTACAATGAGCAGTTCTTC.

The chain couples TRBV5-1 to TRBJ2-2; D remains unclear. CDR1 is SGHRS, CDR2 YFSETQ, per germline. This CDR3 contains 16 residues. V dropped 0 bases and J dropped 0 bases, with 9 bases sitting between them. The CDR3 spells CASSLVGPANTGELFF. CDR3 nucleotides: TGCGCCAGCAGCTTGGTAGGACCCGCGAACACCGGGGAGCTGTTTTTT.

V is TRBV4-1 and J is TRBJ2-3, with D tentatively TRBD2 (6 bases). Trimming left V 3 bases short and J 0 bases short, with 10 bases between. Germline CDR1 is MGHRA and CDR2 is YSYEKL. CDR3 length: 15 residues. The CDR3 sequence is CASSQHGTSTDTQYF. The CDR3 DNA sequence: TGCGCCAGCAGCCAGCACGGGACTAGCACAGATACGCAGTATTTT.

J is TRBJ2-3 and V is TRBV30; 9 positions match TRBD2. The CDR3 covers 16 residues. Germline CDR1 reads GTSNPN; CDR2 reads SVGIG (reference sequence). J lost 4 bases, V lost 0 bases, and 8 bases had no gene match. CDR3 sequence: CAWSVGTSRGSDTQYF. The CDR3 DNA sequence: TGTGCCTGGAGTGTAGGGACTAGCCGGGGATCAGATACGCAGTATTTT.

A remark on this clone: The sample carries other DNA sequences with the same CDR3. The chain recombines TRBV9 with TRBJ1-2; D is unresolved. CDR1 is SGDLS and CDR2 is YYNGEE in the germline V gene. Trimming cost V 0 bases and J 0 bases, with 6 bases left between them. There are 14 residues in the CDR3. The CDR3 sequence is CASSVGSPNYGYTF. The DNA for the CDR3 is TGTGCCAGCAGCGTAGGGTCCCCTAACTATGGCTACACCTTC.

With regard to this clone: The junction departs from the called germline gene at one end, perhaps through a read error. The chain links TRBV7-7 to TRBJ2-3; D uncertain. This CDR3 comprises 16 residues. Germline CDR1 is SSHAT and CDR2 is FNYEAQ (reference sequence). The CDR3 protein is CAGSPLGEWPTDTQYF. Here the CDR3 DNA reads TGTGCCGGCAGCCCACTTGGGGAATGGCCCACAGATACGCAGTATTTT.

The chain is built from TRBV20-1 and TRBJ1-1; D possibly corresponds to TRBD1 (6 bases). V lost 5 bases, J lost 8 bases, and 12 bases lay in between. CDR1 and CDR2 from the germline V gene are DFQATT and SNEGSKA (reference sequence). The CDR3 length is 11 residues. DNA of the CDR3: TGCAGTGCTCTCCCCAGGGGAGAAGCTTTCTTT. This codes for CSALPRGEAFF.

The count of this clone is one. The chain has TRBV11-1 and TRBJ2-7; possible D gene TRBD1, 5 bases. The V gene's germline CDR1 is SGHAT and CDR2 FQDESV (reference sequence). The germline V and J ends were trimmed by 6 bases and 1 base, with 10 bases remaining between them. This CDR3 spans 13 amino acids. Here the CDR3 reads CASRTDRSYEQYF. CDR3 DNA: TGTGCCAGCAGGACAGACAGATCCTACGAGCAGTACTTC.

Ten or more counts support this clone. The J gene is TRBJ2-3, the V gene TRBV7-9, with D perhaps being TRBD1 or TRBD2 (5 bases each). Per the germline V gene, CDR1 is SEHNR and CDR2 is FQNEAQ (reference sequence). The CDR3 extends over 17 amino acids. V was cut by 5 bases and J by 5 bases, with 23 bases left in between. This CDR3 reads CASSNRGRGPNKDTQYF. CDR3 in DNA: TGTGCCAGCAGCAACCGGGGTAGGGGACCAAATAAAGATACGCAGTATTTT.

This clone was seen more than once but under ten times. The chain joins TRBV6-5 to TRBJ1-2, with D uncertain. The CDR3 extends over 13 amino acids. V lost 2 bases to trimming and J lost 2 bases, with 6 bases between them. The germline CDR1 and CDR2 sequences are MNHEY and SVGAGI. For the CDR3, the DNA is TGTGCCAGCAGTTACACGGGAAACTATGGCTACACCTTC. This gives the protein CASSYTGNYGYTF.

The V call is TRBV4-1, the J call TRBJ2-7; D is uncertain. Germline lookup yields CDR1 MGHRA and CDR2 YSYEKL. This CDR3 is built from 18 residues. V lost 0 bases and J 1 base, leaving 19 bases between the germline ends. This CDR3 is CASSQDKFSTVPSYEQYF. DNA of the CDR3: TGCGCCAGCAGCCAAGATAAGTTTAGTACCGTACCGTCCTACGAGCAGTACTTC.

About this clone: Other DNA variants within this sample encode the same CDR3. The rearrangement links TRBV28 to TRBJ2-7; unclear D gene. CDR1 MDHEN and CDR2 SYDVKM come from the germline V gene. The CDR3 extends over 11 amino acids. V lost 6 bases and J lost 3, with 6 bases in between. In DNA form, the CDR3 reads TGTGCCAGCAGCTTCCGCTACGAGCAGTACTTC. This codes for CASSFRYEQYF.

The chain uses TRBV2 and TRBJ2-2; D may be TRBD1 (5 bases). V lost 2 bases, J lost 5 bases, and 6 bases lay in between. Germline V gene sequence: CDR1 SNHLY, CDR2 FYNNEI. The CDR3 has 13 residues. The CDR3 DNA reads as TGTGCCAGCAGTGAAAGGGGAACCGGGGAGCTGTTTTTT. This translates into CASSERGTGELFF.

The chain has TRBV5-1 and TRBJ2-3; TRBD1 or TRBD2 may be the D gene (5 bases each). This CDR3 contains 14 residues. Between the trimmed V and J ends, which lost 5 bases and 5 bases, there was a span of 15 bases. The germline gives CDR1 SGHRS, CDR2 YFSETQ. This chain's CDR3 is CASSQGVGGDTQYF. For the CDR3, the DNA is TGCGCCAGCAGTCAGGGTGTTGGAGGAGATACGCAGTATTTT.

There are a few counts of this clone. V usage is TRBV5-1 and J usage is TRBJ2-4; D is possibly TRBD2 (6 bases). The CDR3 is 15 residues long. CDR1 and CDR2 (germline): SGHRS, YFSETQ. Trimming took off 4 bases at V and 5 bases at J, with 16 bases between the two ends. The CDR3 sequence is CASSRGEGGQNIQYF. The CDR3 DNA sequence: TGCGCCAGCAGCCGAGGCGAGGGAGGCCAAAACATTCAGTACTTC.

The genes are TRBV6-5 and TRBJ1-6; tentative D call: TRBD1 (5 bases). The CDR3 sequence is 13 residues long. CDR1 MNHEY and CDR2 SVGAGI come from the germline V gene. V lost 6 bases, J lost 7 bases, and 10 bases lay in between. CDR3 coding DNA: TGTGCCAGCAGCATCGGGGCCAATTCACCCCTCCACTTT. It encodes CASSIGANSPLHF.

The rearrangement links TRBV2 to TRBJ1-1; maybe TRBD1 (6 bases). Germline lookup yields CDR1 SNHLY and CDR2 FYNNEI. This CDR3 is 11 amino acids long. Trimming took 11 bases from V and 1 from J, leaving 8 bases between them. The CDR3 DNA is TGTGCCTCCAGGGGGAACACTGAAGCTTTCTTT. It specifies CASRGNTEAFF. Full variable domain (missing parts from reference TRBV2 and TRBJ1-1): EPEVTQTPSHQVTQMGQEVILRCVPISNHLYFYWYRQILGQKVEFLVSFYNNEISEKSEIFDDQFSVERPDGSNFTLKIRSTKLEDSAMYFCASRGNTEAFFGQGTRLTVV.